The rows below give T cell receptor beta chains drawn from one sample of a study of shared clonotypes between healthy human individuals. Produced via immunoSEQ multiplex PCR; TCRdb's table is partial and in-frame only. The data contain about 820,000 clones, over 90% of them singletons. The source material was naive CD8+ T cells sorted from blood. These TCRs come from a man aged 25 to 40 in good health. The CDR3 runs from the conserved cysteine through the conserved F or W. D genes are given only for firm matches. Part of the rows lack a size; the others show once, few, many or a class for expanded clones.

clone size: -; D gene: -; V gene: TRBV7-3; J gene: TRBJ2-1; CDR3 DNA: TGTGCCAGCAGTTTTGACAGGAATGAGCAGTTCTTC; CDR3 protein: CASSFDRNEQFF
clone size: -; D gene: -; V gene: TRBV5-6; J gene: TRBJ2-5; CDR3 DNA: TGTGCCAGCAGCTCCCCAATGTGGGAGACCCAGTACTTC; CDR3 protein: CASSSPMWETQYF
clone size: -; D gene: -; V gene: TRBV5-1; J gene: TRBJ2-1; CDR3 DNA: TGCGCCAGCAGCTTACTTTCGGGAGTAAACAATGAGCAGTTCTTC; CDR3 protein: CASSLLSGVNNEQFF
clone size: -; D gene: TRBD1; V gene: TRBV11-3; J gene: TRBJ2-1; CDR3 DNA: TGTGCCAGCAGCCCCGGGACAGGCTTAGACAATGAGCAGTTCTTC; CDR3 protein: CASSPGTGLDNEQFF
clone size: -; D gene: -; V gene: TRBV19; J gene: TRBJ2-2; CDR3 DNA: TGTGCCAGTAGTATAGGGGACACCGGGGAGCTGTTTTTT; CDR3 protein: CASSIGDTGELFF
clone size: -; D gene: TRBD2; V gene: TRBV19; J gene: TRBJ2-7; CDR3 DNA: TGTGCCAGTAGTATAGAACGGACTAGCTGGTACGAGCAGTACTTC; CDR3 protein: CASSIERTSWYEQYF
clone size: -; D gene: -; V gene: TRBV5-1; J gene: TRBJ1-2; CDR3 DNA: TGCGCCAGCAGCTTTTGGACACCTAACTATGGCTACACCTTC; CDR3 protein: CASSFWTPNYGYTF
clone size: -; D gene: -; V gene: TRBV29-1; J gene: TRBJ2-1; CDR3 DNA: TGCAGCGTTGAAGAGAAGGTAAATGAGCAGTTCTTC; CDR3 protein: CSVEEKVNEQFF
clone size: -; D gene: TRBD2; V gene: TRBV10-3; J gene: TRBJ2-7; CDR3 DNA: TGTGCCATCAGTGAGAGAAGCGGGAGGGCCCCGTACGAGCAGTACTTC; CDR3 protein: CAISERSGRAPYEQYF
clone size: -; D gene: -; V gene: TRBV4-1; J gene: TRBJ2-1; CDR3 DNA: TGCGCCAGCAGCCAAGGACCGCTCGCCTACAATGAGCAGTTCTTC; CDR3 protein: CASSQGPLAYNEQFF
clone size: -; D gene: -; V gene: TRBV27; J gene: TRBJ2-1; CDR3 DNA: TGTGCCAGCAGCTTAGACCCGACTGGGATCAATGAGCAGTTCTTC; CDR3 protein: CASSLDPTGINEQFF
clone size: -; D gene: -; V gene: TRBV7-2; J gene: TRBJ2-2; CDR3 DNA: TGTGCCAGCAGCTCTGTGTTCGGACTTAACACCGGGGAGCTGTTTTTT; CDR3 protein: CASSSVFGLNTGELFF
clone size: -; D gene: TRBD2; V gene: TRBV2; J gene: TRBJ2-1; CDR3 DNA: TGTGCCAGCAGTCTTAGCGGGAGATACAATGAGCAGTTCTTC; CDR3 protein: CASSLSGRYNEQFF
clone size: -; D gene: -; V gene: TRBV27; J gene: TRBJ2-5; CDR3 DNA: TGTGCCAGCAGTAGAGGAGGGGGAGTAGAGACCCAGTACTTC; CDR3 protein: CASSRGGGVETQYF
clone size: -; D gene: TRBD2; V gene: TRBV9; J gene: TRBJ2-1; CDR3 DNA: TGTGCCAGCAGCGCCGCGCGGCTAGCGGACCACAATGAGCAGTTCTTC; CDR3 protein: CASSAARLADHNEQFF
clone size: -; D gene: -; V gene: TRBV6-6; J gene: TRBJ1-5; CDR3 DNA: TGTGCCAGCAGCAGCAGGGTTACTCAGCCCCAGCATTTT; CDR3 protein: CASSSRVTQPQHF
clone size: -; D gene: TRBD1; V gene: TRBV29-1; J gene: TRBJ2-1; CDR3 DNA: TGCAGCGTGGGGACAGGGGTTGAGCAGTTCTTC; CDR3 protein: CSVGTGVEQFF
clone size: -; D gene: TRBD2; V gene: TRBV28; J gene: TRBJ2-5; CDR3 DNA: TGTGCCAGCAGTTTATCCAGGACTAGTGAGGACCTTGAAGAGACCCAGTACTTC; CDR3 protein: CASSLSRTSEDLEETQYF
clone size: -; D gene: TRBD2; V gene: TRBV27; J gene: TRBJ2-1; CDR3 DNA: TGTGCCTCCGCCCGGGGAGGGACGTACAATGAGCAGTTCTTC; CDR3 protein: CASARGGTYNEQFF
clone size: -; D gene: TRBD2; V gene: TRBV6-1; J gene: TRBJ2-3; CDR3 DNA: TGTGCCAGCAGTGAGGGACTAGCGGGAGGGCGTGATACAGATACGCAGTATTTT; CDR3 protein: CASSEGLAGGRDTDTQYF
clone size: once; D gene: -; V gene: TRBV5-4; J gene: TRBJ1-3; CDR3 DNA: TGTGCCAGCAGCTTGTCACAGGGCGCTGGAAACACCATATATTTT; CDR3 protein: CASSLSQGAGNTIYF
clone size: -; D gene: -; V gene: TRBV7-9; J gene: TRBJ1-2; CDR3 DNA: TGTGCCAGCAGCTTAGCGGTGAGAGAGGGCTACACCTTC; CDR3 protein: CASSLAVREGYTF
clone size: -; D gene: -; V gene: TRBV4-2; J gene: TRBJ2-1; CDR3 DNA: TGTGCCAGCAGCCAAGATCTCGTAGAGCTCACCGAGCAGTTCTTC; CDR3 protein: CASSQDLVELTEQFF
clone size: -; D gene: TRBD2; V gene: TRBV5-5; J gene: TRBJ2-7; CDR3 DNA: TGTGCCAGCAGCTTGGACGGTAGCGGGACACGCGAGCAGTACTTC; CDR3 protein: CASSLDGSGTREQYF
clone size: -; D gene: -; V gene: TRBV30; J gene: TRBJ2-3; CDR3 DNA: TGTGCCTGGCGTTCCGGGACGGCTAGCACAGATACGCAGTATTTT; CDR3 protein: CAWRSGTASTDTQYF
clone size: -; D gene: -; V gene: TRBV29-1; J gene: TRBJ1-4; CDR3 DNA: TGCAGCGTTGAACTGGCGGCGGGGATGGGCGCCGAAAAACTGTTTTTT; CDR3 protein: CSVELAAGMGAEKLFF
clone size: -; D gene: -; V gene: TRBV11-2; J gene: TRBJ2-7; CDR3 DNA: TGTGCCAGCAGCCCGGTGACAGTTACCTACGAGCAGTACTTC; CDR3 protein: CASSPVTVTYEQYF
clone size: -; D gene: -; V gene: TRBV7-9; J gene: TRBJ2-2; CDR3 DNA: TGTGCCAGCAGCTTCATTGAACCCGGGGAGCTGTTTTTT; CDR3 protein: CASSFIEPGELFF
clone size: -; D gene: TRBD2; V gene: TRBV9; J gene: TRBJ2-5; CDR3 DNA: TGTGCCAGCTCGGATGGCGGGAGGGCCCAACAAGAGACCCAGTACTTC; CDR3 protein: CASSDGGRAQQETQYF
clone size: -; D gene: -; V gene: TRBV4-1; J gene: TRBJ1-2; CDR3 DNA: TGCGCCAGCAGCCGAAGGGACGGGATCTATGGCTACACCTTC; CDR3 protein: CASSRRDGIYGYTF
clone size: -; D gene: -; V gene: TRBV28; J gene: TRBJ2-2; CDR3 DNA: TGTGCCAGCACCTTGGCCGGGGAGCTGTTTTTT; CDR3 protein: CASTLAGELFF
clone size: -; D gene: TRBD2; V gene: TRBV11-2; J gene: TRBJ2-1; CDR3 DNA: TGTGCCAGCAGCTTTGCGGGGGGACTCGATGAGCAGTTCTTC; CDR3 protein: CASSFAGGLDEQFF
clone size: -; D gene: -; V gene: TRBV28; J gene: TRBJ1-1; CDR3 DNA: TGTGCCAGCAGGGATGTGAACACTGAAGCTTTCTTT; CDR3 protein: CASRDVNTEAFF
clone size: -; D gene: TRBD1; V gene: TRBV19; J gene: TRBJ1-5; CDR3 DNA: TGTGCCAGTAGTTCGCCGGGACAGGGGTTCGGTAGCAATCAGCCCCAGCATTTT; CDR3 protein: CASSSPGQGFGSNQPQHF
clone size: -; D gene: -; V gene: TRBV29-1; J gene: TRBJ2-7; CDR3 DNA: TGCAGCGTTGCAACAAATTCCTACGAGCAGTACTTC; CDR3 protein: CSVATNSYEQYF
clone size: -; D gene: TRBD1; V gene: TRBV15; J gene: TRBJ1-1; CDR3 DNA: TGTGCCACCAGAACTCTACCCCGGGACAGTTCGAACACTGAAGCTTTCTTT; CDR3 protein: CATRTLPRDSSNTEAFF
clone size: -; D gene: TRBD1; V gene: TRBV10-3; J gene: TRBJ2-2; CDR3 DNA: TGTGCCATCAGTGTCGGGGACAGGACCCTGGAGAACACCGGGGAGCTGTTTTTT; CDR3 protein: CAISVGDRTLENTGELFF
clone size: -; D gene: TRBD1; V gene: TRBV13; J gene: TRBJ1-1; CDR3 DNA: TGTGCCAGCAGCCCGGGACAGGGCTACACTGAAGCTTTCTTT; CDR3 protein: CASSPGQGYTEAFF
clone size: -; D gene: TRBD2; V gene: TRBV7-2; J gene: TRBJ2-1; CDR3 DNA: TGTGCCAGCAGCTCTGGACTAGCGGGAGTTCTGAACAATGAGCAGTTCTTC; CDR3 protein: CASSSGLAGVLNNEQFF